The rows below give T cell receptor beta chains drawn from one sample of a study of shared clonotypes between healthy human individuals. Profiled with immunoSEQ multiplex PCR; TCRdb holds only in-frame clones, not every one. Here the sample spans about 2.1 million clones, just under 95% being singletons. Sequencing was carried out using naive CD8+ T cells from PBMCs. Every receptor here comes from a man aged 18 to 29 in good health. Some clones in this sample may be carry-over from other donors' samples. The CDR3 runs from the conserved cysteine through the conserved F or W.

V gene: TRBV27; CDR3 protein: CASSFGGEGRNIQYF
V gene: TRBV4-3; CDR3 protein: CASSQDGGGSSYNEQFF
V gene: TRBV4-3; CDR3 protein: CASSQGGPHNEQFF
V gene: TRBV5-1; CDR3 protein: CASSLSGPTADTQYF
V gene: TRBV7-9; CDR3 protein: CASSWVGQGPADTQYF
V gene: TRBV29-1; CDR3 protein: CSVERAGGSYYEQYF
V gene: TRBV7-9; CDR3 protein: CASKRQGQETQYF
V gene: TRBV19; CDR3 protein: CASSDTLGRSSGNTIYF
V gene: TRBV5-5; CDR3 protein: CASSWSGTLDNYGYTF
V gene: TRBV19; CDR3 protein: CASSIYQGSNEQFF
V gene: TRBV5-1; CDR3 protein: CASSLDTRLSYEQYF
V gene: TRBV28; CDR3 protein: CASSFGPTDTIYF
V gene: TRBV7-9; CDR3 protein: CASSSGRGQGYNEQFF
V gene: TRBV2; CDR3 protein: CASSETGRLNSGNTIYF
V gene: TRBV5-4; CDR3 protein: CASSHRGVETQYF
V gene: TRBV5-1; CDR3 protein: CASSRGWGSEAEQYF
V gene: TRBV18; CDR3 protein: CASSPPRLAGVKGPEETQYF
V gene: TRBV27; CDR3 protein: CASSLSRTGLTEAFF
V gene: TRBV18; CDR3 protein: CASSLQDILHKMDYGYTF
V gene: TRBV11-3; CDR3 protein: CASATGGGEQYF
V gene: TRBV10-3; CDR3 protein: CAISEGGTGNTIYF
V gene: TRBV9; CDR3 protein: CASSVEAVTYNEQFF
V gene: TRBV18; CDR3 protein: CASSPPRLAGLRGEQFF
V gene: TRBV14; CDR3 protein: CASRPMNPEAFF
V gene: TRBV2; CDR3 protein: CASSEVAGGNYEQYF